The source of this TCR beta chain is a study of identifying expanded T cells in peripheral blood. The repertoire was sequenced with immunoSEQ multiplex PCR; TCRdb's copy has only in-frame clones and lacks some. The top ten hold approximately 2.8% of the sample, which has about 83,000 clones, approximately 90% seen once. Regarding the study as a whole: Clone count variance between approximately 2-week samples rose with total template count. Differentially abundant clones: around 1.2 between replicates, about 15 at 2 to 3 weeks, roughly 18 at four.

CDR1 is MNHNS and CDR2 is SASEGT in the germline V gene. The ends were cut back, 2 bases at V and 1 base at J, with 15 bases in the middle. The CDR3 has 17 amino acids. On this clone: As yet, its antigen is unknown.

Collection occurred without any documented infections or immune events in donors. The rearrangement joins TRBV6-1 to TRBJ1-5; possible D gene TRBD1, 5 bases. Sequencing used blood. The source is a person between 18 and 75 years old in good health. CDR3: CASSEWVAGGSNQPQHF. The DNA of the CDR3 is TGTGCCAGCAGTGAATGGGTGGCGGGGGGGAGCAATCAGCCCCAGCATTTT.